This is a list of T cell receptor beta chains from one sample in a study of blood T cell repertoires in COVID-19. TCRdb's table, derived via immunoSEQ multiplex PCR, lists solely in-frame clones and lacks some. This sample yields around 100,000 clones, of which approximately 90% are seen a single time; 5% to 6.5% belongs to the top ten. Sequencing used peripheral blood. The source of these receptors is a man in his fifties with acute or convalescent COVID-19. The conserved cysteine and the conserved F or W are not part of the CDR3 here.

V gene: TRBV7-9; CDR3 protein: ASRTGTAQETQY
V gene: TRBV7-9; CDR3 protein: ASSLVVAGDTQY
V gene: TRBV27; CDR3 protein: ASSLWTGSSNIQY
V gene: TRBV21-1; CDR3 protein: ASSTIPRWNSPLH
V gene: TRBV30; CDR3 protein: AWSGTSGNTIY
V gene: TRBV15; CDR3 protein: ATSRGDNTGELF
V gene: TRBV9; CDR3 protein: ASSVPPRTESTDTQY
V gene: TRBV5-1; CDR3 protein: ASSLGLAGPSGQF
V gene: TRBV5-1; CDR3 protein: ASSYYDSVGD
V gene: TRBV6-6; CDR3 protein: ASSLSPTLGEQF
V gene: TRBV13; CDR3 protein: ASSSRGDREPWGEKLF
V gene: TRBV10-3; CDR3 protein: AISESWGRRDGYT
V gene: TRBV10-2; CDR3 protein: ASSSAPGQGFYEQY
V gene: TRBV30; CDR3 protein: AWSLAGGPYNEQF
V gene: TRBV11-2; CDR3 protein: ASSLGLATSGANVLT
V gene: TRBV5-4; CDR3 protein: ASSRGGTSSYEQY
V gene: TRBV6-5; CDR3 protein: ASSRGTGGADTQY
V gene: TRBV29-1; CDR3 protein: SVEGPGEYNEQF
V gene: TRBV5-1; CDR3 protein: ASSQTTAGSGNTIY
V gene: TRBV29-1; CDR3 protein: SVWEGGSYT
V gene: TRBV18; CDR3 protein: ASFNTREGQNTQY
V gene: TRBV3-1/TRBV3-2; CDR3 protein: ASSQVRTSGYNEQF
V gene: TRBV5-1; CDR3 protein: ASYRDSYEQY
V gene: TRBV27; CDR3 protein: ASSGGVSDTQY
V gene: TRBV4-3; CDR3 protein: ASSQDRGLNEQY
V gene: TRBV10-3; CDR3 protein: AISEPRGLAGDNEQF
V gene: TRBV11-2; CDR3 protein: ASSPGLAGGQSQF
V gene: TRBV11-2; CDR3 protein: ASSLQMGQVKKLF
V gene: TRBV9; CDR3 protein: ASSVDSGNTIY
V gene: TRBV6-2/TRBV6-3; CDR3 protein: ASSYGGRRLVDTQY
V gene: TRBV10-2; CDR3 protein: ASSESLLMNTEAF
V gene: TRBV6-5; CDR3 protein: ASSLGQGGTEAF
V gene: TRBV9; CDR3 protein: ASSVVLAGADTQY
V gene: TRBV7-2; CDR3 protein: ASSQRQGSPYEQY
V gene: TRBV11-2; CDR3 protein: ASSLSLRRLAGSYEQY
V gene: TRBV7-9; CDR3 protein: ASSRGTGQNTGELF
V gene: TRBV6-5; CDR3 protein: ATYRVNTGELF
V gene: TRBV14; CDR3 protein: ASSLRPGSSYSPLH
V gene: TRBV5-8; CDR3 protein: ASSLPRQGRNEKLF
V gene: TRBV30; CDR3 protein: AWIQGNQPQH
V gene: TRBV7-6; CDR3 protein: ASSLASNLDFGYEQY
V gene: TRBV19; CDR3 protein: ASTALAGYNEQF
V gene: TRBV5-1; CDR3 protein: ASSTGEGYETQY
V gene: TRBV4-3; CDR3 protein: ASSSGVNSPLH
V gene: TRBV27; CDR3 protein: ASSAISGTSAYEQY
V gene: TRBV5-6; CDR3 protein: ASSLESPEAF
V gene: TRBV29-1; CDR3 protein: SVGGNYGYT
V gene: TRBV20-1; CDR3 protein: SASGGRGYNEQF
V gene: TRBV5-1; CDR3 protein: ASSQTRQGRVTQY
V gene: TRBV4-2; CDR3 protein: ASSHPGLAEMSEF
V gene: TRBV19; CDR3 protein: ASSGGTGAYEQY
V gene: TRBV7-9; CDR3 protein: ASSDPSPRLPNEQF
V gene: TRBV7-9; CDR3 protein: ASSFALGAGREAF
V gene: TRBV6-5; CDR3 protein: ASASHGGGTDTQY
V gene: TRBV5-1; CDR3 protein: ASSSEGGGGYSSIQY
V gene: TRBV10-1; CDR3 protein: ASSRGQAGLDEQY
V gene: TRBV18; CDR3 protein: ASSPGQGYTDTQY